These 20 T cell receptor beta chains came from one sample sequenced in a study of beta chain features in type 1 diabetes. The investigators reverse transcribed all of the isolated RNA, so they sequenced expressed TCRB transcripts. Sequenced by immunoSEQ multiplex PCR; TCRdb stores in-frame clones only, minus some. The sample contains nearly 250,000 clones, roughly 70% of which appear only once. The material sequenced was naive CD4+ T cells from blood. The receptors come from a man between 25 and 39 years old in good health.

The chain joins TRBV25-1 to TRBJ2-7, with 8 bases identical to TRBD1. The CDR3 runs 15 residues. Germline assignment: CDR1 MGHDK and CDR2 SYGVNS. V dropped 5 bases and J dropped 3; count of bases not matched to a gene: 9. CDR3 nucleotides: TGTGCCAGCAGTCCCTCACGGGACAGGATCTACGAGCAGTACTTC. As protein: CASSPSRDRIYEQYF.

This chain uses TRBV15 with TRBJ2-1, with a possible D match to TRBD2 (6 bases). CDR3 length: 15 amino acids. V lost 5 bases and J 3 bases, leaving 14 bases between the germline ends. CDR1 and CDR2 (germline): LNHNV, YYDKDF (reference sequence). The CDR3 protein is CATSAQGLVYNEQFF. The DNA for the CDR3 is TGTGCCACCAGCGCCCAGGGACTGGTCTACAATGAGCAGTTCTTC. The whole variable domain, remainder taken from reference TRBV15 and TRBJ2-1, is DAMVIQNPRYQVTQFGKPVTLSCSQTLNHNVMYWYQQKSSQAPKLLFHYYDKDFNNEADTPDNFQSRRPNTSFCFLDIRSPGLGDTAMYLCATSAQGLVYNEQFFGPGTRLTVL.

The V and J genes are TRBV11-2 and TRBJ2-5; D might be TRBD2 (5 bases). Trimming left V 0 bases short and J 12 bases short, with 11 bases between. Germline V lookup: CDR1 SGHAT, CDR2 FQNNGV. This CDR3 region has 12 residues. Here the CDR3 DNA reads TGTGCCAGCAGCTTAGAGGTGGGAGAGGAGTACTTC. Translated: CASSLEVGEEYF.

The V and J genes are TRBV28 and TRBJ2-2; D is unclear. This CDR3 has 11 residues. Per the germline V gene, CDR1 is MDHEN and CDR2 is SYDVKM. V lost 6 bases to trimming and J lost 4 bases, with 3 bases between them. CDR3 sequence: CASSPTGELFF. The CDR3 bases are TGTGCCAGCAGCCCCACCGGGGAGCTGTTTTTT.

V usage is TRBV11-2 and J usage is TRBJ2-1, with a weak D call TRBD2 (6 bases). Trimming cost V 5 bases and J 9 bases, with 20 bases left between them. CDR1 and CDR2 from the germline V gene are SGHAT and FQNNGV. There are 15 residues in the CDR3. CDR3: CASSPVGGRPTEQFF. CDR3 nucleotide sequence: TGTGCCAGCAGCCCCGTTGGGGGGAGGCCTACTGAGCAGTTCTTC.

The chain combines TRBV15 with TRBJ2-7; D may be TRBD1 or TRBD2 (6 bases each). CDR1 is LNHNV, CDR2 YYDKDF, per germline (reference sequence). This CDR3 has 14 amino acids. Deletions cut 3 bases from V and 2 bases from J, with 11 bases between. This chain's CDR3 is CATSRAEGAYEQYF. In DNA form, the CDR3 reads TGTGCCACCAGCAGGGCGGAGGGGGCCTACGAGCAGTACTTC.

This clone was counted a single time. The chain employs TRBV27 and TRBJ2-7; 13 bases line up with TRBD2. CDR1 and CDR2 from the germline V gene are MNHEY and SMNVEV (reference sequence). The V and J ends lost 5 bases and 3 bases, in that order; junction bases with no gene match: 4. CDR3 length: 15 residues. Here the CDR3 reads CASSRRTSGSYEQYF. CDR3 nucleotide sequence: TGTGCCAGCAGTCGACGGACTAGCGGGAGCTACGAGCAGTACTTC.

This clone was seen a handful of times. This chain links TRBV10-3 with TRBJ2-7; 9 nucleotides line up with TRBD1. Germline CDR1 and CDR2: ENHRY and SYGVKD. J lost 4 bases, V lost 10 bases, and 5 bases had no gene match. The CDR3 extends over 12 amino acids. CDR3 DNA: TGTGCCAGTCGGGACAGGGCTTACGAGCAGTACTTC. Residues: CASRDRAYEQYF.

Points on this clone: This CDR3 is also generated by other DNA sequences in the sample. V and J are TRBV30 and TRBJ2-7; D gene uncertain. The CDR3 consists of 11 residues. CDR1 is GTSNPN, CDR2 SVGIG, per germline (reference sequence). V lost 3 bases and J 3 bases, leaving 6 bases between the germline ends. In nucleotides, the CDR3 is TGTGCCTGGAGCGTAGACTACGAGCAGTACTTC. Protein product: CAWSVDYEQYF.

This clone was counted between two and nine times. The chain uses TRBV10-3 and TRBJ1-2; 8 positions agree with TRBD1. Germline V gives CDR1 ENHRY, CDR2 SYGVKD. This CDR3 is 13 amino acids long. With 2 bases clipped from V and 4 bases from J, the junction kept 0 bases outside the gene matches. In DNA form, the CDR3 reads TGTGCCATCAGTGAGACAGGGGGCTATGGCTACACCTTC. Residues: CAISETGGYGYTF.

This chain links TRBV28 with TRBJ1-1; 7 nucleotides line up with TRBD1. CDR1 MDHEN and CDR2 SYDVKM come from the germline V gene. There are 13 residues in the CDR3. Trimming at V came to 10 bases and at J to 2 bases, leaving 7 bases not matched to a gene. The CDR3 DNA sequence: TGTGCCACCGGGGGGACAGTTAACACTGAAGCTTTCTTT. It yields the protein CATGGTVNTEAFF.

This chain links TRBV29-1 with TRBJ1-1, with no clear D. The V gene's germline CDR1 is SQVTM and CDR2 ANQGSEA. The CDR3 length is 9 residues. The ends were cut back, 2 bases at V and 6 bases at J, with 1 base in the middle. CDR3 region: CSVESEAFF. In DNA, the CDR3 is TGCAGCGTTGAATCTGAAGCTTTCTTT.

This chain links TRBV7-9 with TRBJ2-3; D unresolved. CDR1 and CDR2 (germline): SEHNR, FQNEAQ (reference sequence). CDR3 length equals 15 residues. The ends were cut back, 4 bases at V and 6 bases at J, with 17 bases in the middle. The CDR3 nucleotides are TGTGCCAGCAGCTCCCCTTTAGCCGGCGGTGATACGCAGTATTTT. This gives the protein CASSSPLAGGDTQYF.

The chain links TRBV15 to TRBJ2-7, with 8 nucleotides matching TRBD2. Germline CDR1 reads LNHNV; CDR2 reads YYDKDF (reference sequence). The CDR3 runs 14 residues. J lost 4 bases, V lost 1 base, and 3 bases had no gene match. DNA of the CDR3: TGTGCCACCAGCAGAGTAGCGGGGATGTACGAGCAGTACTTC. Its translation: CATSRVAGMYEQYF.

This clone has just a few counts. The V gene is TRBV12-5, the J gene TRBJ1-1, with D possibly being TRBD1 (6 bases). CDR3 size: 14 residues. The V end lost 6 bases, the J end lost 0 bases, and 11 bases lay between the germline ends. Germline CDR1 and CDR2: LGHNT and FRNRAP. CDR3: CASGHGQMNTEAFF. CDR3 DNA: TGTGCTAGTGGGCATGGACAGATGAACACTGAAGCTTTCTTT.

The V gene is TRBV19, the J gene TRBJ2-1, with TRBD1 as a possible D gene (6 bases). Germline loops: CDR1 LNHDA, CDR2 SQIVND (reference sequence). The CDR3 consists of 15 residues. Trimming left V 4 bases short and J 0 bases short, with 10 bases between. The CDR3 DNA follows: TGTGCCAGTAGTAGGGACACCTACTCCTACAATGAGCAGTTCTTC. This translates into CASSRDTYSYNEQFF.

The chain couples TRBV2 to TRBJ1-1; D unresolved. CDR3 length: 11 amino acids. The V end lost 7 bases, the J end lost 6 bases, and 9 bases lay between the germline ends. The germline V gene has CDR1 SNHLY and CDR2 FYNNEI. This CDR3 reads CASKVRSEAFF. DNA of the CDR3: TGTGCCAGCAAAGTCCGTTCTGAAGCTTTCTTT.

The gene calls are TRBV15 and TRBJ2-2, with D possibly matching TRBD2 (5 bases). The V and J ends lost 0 bases and 7 bases respectively, with 9 bases between them. Germline V gene data show CDR1 as LNHNV and CDR2 as YYDKDF (reference sequence). This CDR3 is 14 amino acids long. The CDR3 here is CATSRDLGSGELFF. The DNA of the CDR3 is TGTGCCACCAGCAGAGATTTAGGGAGCGGGGAGCTGTTTTTT.

This clone was seen a handful of times. The rearrangement links TRBV29-1 to TRBJ1-1; 8 nucleotides line up with TRBD1. V shed 7 bases, J shed 1 base, and the junction held 5 bases outside the gene matches. The CDR3 runs 13 residues. Germline assignment: CDR1 SQVTM and CDR2 ANQGSEA. CDR3 amino acids: CSAVGQGNTEAFF. DNA for the CDR3: TGCAGCGCCGTAGGACAGGGGAACACTGAAGCTTTCTTT.

The genes are TRBV14 and TRBJ1-1; D gene ambiguous. Trimming cost V 4 bases and J 2 bases, with 5 bases left between them. The CDR3 consists of 12 residues. CDR1 and CDR2 (germline): SGHDN, FVKESK. DNA of the CDR3: TGTGCCAGCAGCCGGGGAAACACTGAAGCTTTCTTT. Translating gives CASSRGNTEAFF. The full variable domain, rest sourced from reference TRBV14 and TRBJ1-1, is EAGVTQFPSHSVIEKGQTVTLRCDPISGHDNLYWYRRVMGKEIKFLLHFVKESKQDESGMPNNRFLAERTGGTYSTLKVQPAELEDSGVYFCASSRGNTEAFFGQGTRLTVV.